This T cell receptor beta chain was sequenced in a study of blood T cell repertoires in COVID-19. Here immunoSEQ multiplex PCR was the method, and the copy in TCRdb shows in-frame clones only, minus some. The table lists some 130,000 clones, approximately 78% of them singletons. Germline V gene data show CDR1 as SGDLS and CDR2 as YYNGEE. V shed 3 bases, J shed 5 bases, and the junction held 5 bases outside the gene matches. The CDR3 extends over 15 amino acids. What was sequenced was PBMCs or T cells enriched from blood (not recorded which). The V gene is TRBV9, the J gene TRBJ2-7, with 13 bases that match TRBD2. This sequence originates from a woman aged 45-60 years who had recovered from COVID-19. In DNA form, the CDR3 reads TGTGCCAGCAGCGAAGCTGGGACTAGCGGGGACGAGCAGTACTTC. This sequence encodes CASSEAGTSGDEQYF.